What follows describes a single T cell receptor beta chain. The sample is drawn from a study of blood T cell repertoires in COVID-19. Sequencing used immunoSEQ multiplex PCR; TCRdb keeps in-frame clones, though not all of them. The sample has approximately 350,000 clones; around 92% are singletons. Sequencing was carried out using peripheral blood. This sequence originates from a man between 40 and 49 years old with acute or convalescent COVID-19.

Here the CDR3 DNA reads TGTGCCAGTAGTACCAGCCTGGAGGCCGGACCTTTCGGGCAGTACTTC. Translating it yields CASSTSLEAGPFGQYF. This chain connects TRBV19 to TRBJ2-7; D is possibly TRBD2 (5 bases). Germline V gives CDR1 LNHDA, CDR2 SQIVND (reference sequence). The CDR3 loop spans 16 amino acids. Trimming shortened V by 4 bases and J by 9 bases, and 25 bases separated the two germline ends.